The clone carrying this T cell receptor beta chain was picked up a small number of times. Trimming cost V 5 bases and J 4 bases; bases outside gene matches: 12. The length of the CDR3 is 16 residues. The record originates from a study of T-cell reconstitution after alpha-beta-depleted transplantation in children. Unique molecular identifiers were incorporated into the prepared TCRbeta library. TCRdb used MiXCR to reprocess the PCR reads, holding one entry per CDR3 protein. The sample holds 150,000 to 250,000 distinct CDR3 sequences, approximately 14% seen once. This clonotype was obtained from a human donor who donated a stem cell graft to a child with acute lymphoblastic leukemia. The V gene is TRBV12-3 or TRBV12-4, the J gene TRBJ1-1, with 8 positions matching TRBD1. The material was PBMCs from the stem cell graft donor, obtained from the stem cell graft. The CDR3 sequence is CASSLRDRRRSTEAFF. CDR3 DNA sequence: TGTGCCAGCAGTCTCCGGGACAGGAGAAGGAGCACTGAAGCTTTCTTT.